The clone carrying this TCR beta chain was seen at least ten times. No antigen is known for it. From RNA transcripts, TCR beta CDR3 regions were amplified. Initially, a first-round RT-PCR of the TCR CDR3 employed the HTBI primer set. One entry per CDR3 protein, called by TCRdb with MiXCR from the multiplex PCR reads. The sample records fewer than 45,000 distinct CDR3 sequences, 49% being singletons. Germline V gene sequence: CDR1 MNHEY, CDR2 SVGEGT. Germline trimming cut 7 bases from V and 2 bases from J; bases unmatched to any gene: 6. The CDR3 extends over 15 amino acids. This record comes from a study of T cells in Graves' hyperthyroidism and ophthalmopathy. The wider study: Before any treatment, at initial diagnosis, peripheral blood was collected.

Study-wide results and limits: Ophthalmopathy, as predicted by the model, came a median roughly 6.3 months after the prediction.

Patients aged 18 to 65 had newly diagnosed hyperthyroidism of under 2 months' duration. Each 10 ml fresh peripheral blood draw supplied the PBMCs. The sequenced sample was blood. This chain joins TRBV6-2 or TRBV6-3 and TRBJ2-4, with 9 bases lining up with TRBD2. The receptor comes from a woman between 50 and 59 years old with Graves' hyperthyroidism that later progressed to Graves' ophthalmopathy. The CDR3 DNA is TGTGCCAGCATGGACAGCGGGGGGACCAAAAACATTCAGTACTTC. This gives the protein CASMDSGGTKNIQYF.